This TCR beta chain was identified in a study of blood T cell repertoires in COVID-19. The data were produced by immunoSEQ multiplex PCR, yet TCRdb's version contains in-frame clones alone and is incomplete. The sample has roughly 340,000 clones; about 90% are singletons. CDR3 length: 13 residues. V lost 7 bases to trimming and J lost 8 bases, with 15 bases between them. The chain is built from TRBV12-3 or TRBV12-4 and TRBJ1-5; no clear D. The clonotype originates from a woman younger than 35 who had recovered from COVID-19. Material for sequencing was peripheral blood. The DNA for the CDR3 is TGTGCCAGCACCGAACTAGGTTCTAAGCCCCAGCATTTT. Residues: CASTELGSKPQHF.